The clone carrying this T cell receptor (beta chain) has a handful of counts. The CDR3 regions of TCR beta were amplified from RNA transcripts. An initial round of RT-PCR targeting the TCR CDR3 relied on the HTBI primer set. TCRdb redid the calling of the multiplex PCR reads with MiXCR, one entry per CDR3 protein. The table has around 300,000 distinct CDR3 sequences, approximately 14% seen once; the top ten hold approximately 25%. This sample is part of a study of T cells in Graves' hyperthyroidism and ophthalmopathy. The CDR3 has 16 amino acids. Trimming removed 5 bases at V and 6 bases at J, with 20 bases between. Per the germline V gene, CDR1 is LNHNV and CDR2 is YYDKDF (reference sequence).

The receptor's source is a woman aged 25-40 years with Graves' hyperthyroidism. The sample taken for sequencing was blood. The chain uses TRBV15 and TRBJ2-1; D might be TRBD1 (6 bases). CDR3 sequence reads: CATSGGGTPASNEQFF. As DNA, the CDR3 is TGTGCCACCAGCGGGGGTGGGACACCCGCAAGCAATGAGCAGTTCTTC.